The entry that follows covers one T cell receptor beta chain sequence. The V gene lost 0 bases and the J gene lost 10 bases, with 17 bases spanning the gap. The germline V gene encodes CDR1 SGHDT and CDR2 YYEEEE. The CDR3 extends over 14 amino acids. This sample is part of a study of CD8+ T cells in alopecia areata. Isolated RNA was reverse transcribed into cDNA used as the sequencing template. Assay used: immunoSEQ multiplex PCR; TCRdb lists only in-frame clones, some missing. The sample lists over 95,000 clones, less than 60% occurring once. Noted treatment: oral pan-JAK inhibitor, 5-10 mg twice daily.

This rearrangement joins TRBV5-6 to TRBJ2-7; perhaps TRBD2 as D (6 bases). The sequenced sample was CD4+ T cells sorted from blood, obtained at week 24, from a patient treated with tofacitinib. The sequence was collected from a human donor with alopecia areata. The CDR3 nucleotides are TGTGCCAGCAGCTTGGGATCCCCTAGCGCAAGTCAGTACTTC. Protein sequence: CASSLGSPSASQYF. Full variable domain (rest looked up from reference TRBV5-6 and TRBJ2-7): DAGVTQSPTHLIKTRGQQVTLRCSPKSGHDTVSWYQQALGQGPQFIFQYYEEEERQRGNFPDRFSGHQFPNYSSELNVNALLLGDSALYLCASSLGSPSASQYFGPGTRLTVT.